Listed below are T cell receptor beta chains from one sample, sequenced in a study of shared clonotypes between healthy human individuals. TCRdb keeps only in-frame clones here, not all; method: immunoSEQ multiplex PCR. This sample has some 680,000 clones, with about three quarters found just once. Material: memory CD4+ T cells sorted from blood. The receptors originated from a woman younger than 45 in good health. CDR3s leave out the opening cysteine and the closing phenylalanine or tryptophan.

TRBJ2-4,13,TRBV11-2,ASRLIKGAKNIQY
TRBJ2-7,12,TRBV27,ASSSPWDREEQY
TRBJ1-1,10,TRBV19,ASSPENTEAF
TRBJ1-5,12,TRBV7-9,ASSLGGLNQPQH
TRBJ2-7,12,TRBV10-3,AISPGGSSYEQY
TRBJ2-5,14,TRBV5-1,ASSSAGTRIQETQY
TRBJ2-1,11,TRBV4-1,ASSHLAGGEQF
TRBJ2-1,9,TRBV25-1,ASSETGDPF
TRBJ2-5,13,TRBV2,ASSARQGNRETQY
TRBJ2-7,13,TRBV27,ASSYYRDYPYEQY
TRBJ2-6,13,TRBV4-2,ASSLGTAGANVLT
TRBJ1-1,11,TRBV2,ASRGQGNTEAF
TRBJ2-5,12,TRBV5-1,ASSSSGWGETQY
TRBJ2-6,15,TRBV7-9,ASSNLAGAFGANVLT
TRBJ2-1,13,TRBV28,ASSLGGGRDNEQF
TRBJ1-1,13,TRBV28,ASIPPTQGNTEAF
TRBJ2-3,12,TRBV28,ASSLLKTEDTQY
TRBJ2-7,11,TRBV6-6,ASSYSLSYEQY
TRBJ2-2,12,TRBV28,ASSDRGMSGELF
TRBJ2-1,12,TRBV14,ASSPRRTYNEQF
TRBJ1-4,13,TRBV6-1,ASTTNTGAKEKLF
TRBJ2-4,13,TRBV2,ASSEAHLAKNIQY
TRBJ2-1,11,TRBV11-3,ASSLGDRGEQF
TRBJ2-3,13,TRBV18,ASSLPGTSTDTQY
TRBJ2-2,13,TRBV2,ASSETVGGHGELF
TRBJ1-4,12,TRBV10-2,ASREGYGNEKLF
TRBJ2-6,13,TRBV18,ASSPQSSGANVLT
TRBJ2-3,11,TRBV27,ASGRGGSDTQY
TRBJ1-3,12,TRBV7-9,ASSLRQGPNTIY
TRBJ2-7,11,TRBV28,ASSLTWDYEQY
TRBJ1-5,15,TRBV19,ASAENHGTVSNQPQH
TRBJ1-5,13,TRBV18,ASSPTTGFDQPQH
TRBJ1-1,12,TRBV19,ASSIRGVHTEAF
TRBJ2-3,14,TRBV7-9,ASSPGLAGVSDTQY
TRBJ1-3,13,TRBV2,ASSPRGFGGNTIY
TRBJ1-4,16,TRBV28,ASSHGGDSGSGNEKLF
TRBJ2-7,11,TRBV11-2,ASSPGQTYEQY
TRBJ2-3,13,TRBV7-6,ASSFGELGTDTQY
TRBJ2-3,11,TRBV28,ASRDDFTDTQY
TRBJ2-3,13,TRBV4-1,ASSQEVYPTDTQY
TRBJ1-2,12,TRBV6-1,ASSAVQGAGGYT
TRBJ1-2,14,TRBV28,ASSLLGTQGDYGYT
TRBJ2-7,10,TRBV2,ASSEALTGQY
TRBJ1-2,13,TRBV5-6,ASSLEMDRGHGYT
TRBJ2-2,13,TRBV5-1,ASSLGVSDTGELF
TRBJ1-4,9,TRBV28,ASRTNEKLF
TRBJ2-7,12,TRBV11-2,ASSLADRTYEQY
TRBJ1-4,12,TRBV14,ASNQQGSNEKLF
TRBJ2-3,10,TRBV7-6,ASSPDADTQY
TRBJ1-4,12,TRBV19,ATRKPGTGGKLF
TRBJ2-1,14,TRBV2,ASSEALGFTTNEQF
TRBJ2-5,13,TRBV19,ASSRTSGIQETQY
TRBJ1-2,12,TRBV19,ASSIARQVYGYT
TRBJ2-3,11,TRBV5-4,ASSATGGDTQY
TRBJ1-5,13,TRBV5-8,ASSLADSVNQPQH
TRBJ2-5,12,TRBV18,ASSRNSDLETQY
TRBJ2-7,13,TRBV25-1,ASSEKGRAAYEQY
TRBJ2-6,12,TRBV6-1,ASSVGGGANVLT
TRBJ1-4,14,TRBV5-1,ASSLEEGARSEKLF
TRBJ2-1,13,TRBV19,ASSLIGSGQNEQF